This entry is about one T cell receptor (beta chain). Its antigen is unknown. There are no base qualities to consult, and no much larger clone falls within one base. Whole blood was collected in K2EDTA tubes by collaborating institutions according to the institutions' own protocols. For TCRbeta analysis, collaborators shipped samples as frozen whole blood, isolated PBMCs, or DNA extracted from either of those sample types. The V and J ends are trimmed by 0 bases and 3 bases, leaving 8 bases between them. The CDR3 starts with the cysteine, ends with the phenylalanine, and has 14 residues. Just CDR3 DNA is preserved here, 42 bases in frame from base 1. CDR1 and CDR2 are read off the germline V gene as LGHNT and FRNRAP. The sample belongs to a study of blood T cell repertoires in COVID-19 (dated by TCRdb to the early 2020s). Regarding the complete study: Samples from collaborators originated in the United States, Italy and Spain and spanned both the acute and convalescent phases of COVID-19. Samples came from the ongoing ImmuneRACE study (first 160 participants) plus 1,254 subjects from 6 global collaborators. The sample metadata nearly always contained a de-identified subject ID, COVID-19 status, age in years and sex. Subjects who had been exposed to COVID-19, were actively infected with it, or had recovered from it provided the deeply sampled blood TCRbeta repertoires that made up the dataset. The prospective study material was composed of cDNA or gDNA derived from T cells, B-cell-depleted T cells, or PBMCs. Where available, HLA class I and class II types were obtained from metadata supplied by the sample provider rather than from assay-based typing. The repertoires were made available in a free public database intended to serve as a resource for research on the immune response to SARS-CoV-2.

Study-wide findings and limitations: The quantity of clinical and demographic metadata differed by source and by participant and was supplied without curation.

TCRbeta CDR3 regions were amplified from genomic DNA using the immunoSEQ Assay, a bias-controlled multiplex PCR. As for the authors' bioinformatics: The number of nucleated cells in each sample was estimated by amplification of reference gene primers within the assay. Sequence reads were collapsed and filtered to measure the absolute abundance of every unique TCRbeta CDR3 rearrangement. For each sample, productive Simpson clonality was calculated by taking the square root of Simpson's diversity index across productive rearrangements. TCRdb took over this immuneACCESS table, retaining in-frame rearrangements with V and J assigned. Such tables are incomplete; in checked studies, under half of the missing clones stem from an unresolved V gene, and the remainder is unexplained. V, J and clone size reflect that table, while D and trimming were determined from the DNA. This sample is represented by approximately 210,000 clones; 82% of them were singletons. The top ten clonotypes cover around 3.5% of the sample.

The source material was peripheral blood. The chain is encoded by TRBV12-5 joined to TRBJ1-2, with the D gene uncertain. The source of this sequence is a woman of 80 years or more with acute or convalescent COVID-19. The CDR3 here reads CASGLVPLYYGYTF. The DNA reads as follows: TGTGCTAGTGGTTTGGTTCCCCTTTACTATGGCTACACCTTC. The full variable domain, with segments outside the CDR3 supplied by the reference TRBV12-5 and TRBJ1-2 proteins, appears as DARVTQTPRHKVTEMGQEVTMRCQPILGHNTVFWYRQTMMQGLELLAYFRNRAPLDDSGMPKDRFSAEMPDATLATLKIQPSEPRDSAVYFCASGLVPLYYGYTFGSGTRLTVV.